The 27 T cell receptor beta chains below come from one sample, sequenced in a study of Graves' ophthalmopathy and Graves' hyperthyroidism (dated by TCRdb to the late 2010s). Instrument on record: Illumina HiSeq 2000. For repertoire sequencing, TCR beta CDR3 regions were amplified from RNA transcripts. A first-round RT-PCR used HTBI primers with the Qiagen OneStep RT-PCR kit, followed by a second-round multiplex PCR, size selection and purification. The public sequencing data were trimmed at Q25 with fastp and processed into clonotypes with MiXCR by TCRdb, which kept only in-frame beta chains. Records with the same CDR3 protein are collapsed into one entry carrying the most frequent genes and DNA. This sample gives 350,000 to 450,000 distinct CDR3 sequences in total; approximately 16% of them show up just once. The ten largest clones capture around 1.6% of the sample. The sample was peripheral blood. The source of these receptors is a woman younger than 30 with Graves' ophthalmopathy. Donor details come from another sample of the same person, matched by shared clones.

This clonotype was detected ten times or more. This rearrangement joins TRBV19 to TRBJ2-7; TRBD1 matches 9 bases. Trimming cost V 6 bases and J 4 bases; bases outside gene matches: 7. CDR1 is LNHDA and CDR2 is SQIVND in the germline V gene (reference sequence). This CDR3 is 14 amino acids long. The chain's CDR3 is CASRERTGEYEQYF. The DNA of the CDR3 is TGTGCCAGTAGGGAGAGGACAGGGGAATACGAGCAGTACTTC.

The V and J genes are TRBV7-2 and TRBJ2-5, with 12 positions matching TRBD2. V was pared by 5 bases and J by 5 bases, with 6 bases of the junction left unmatched. There are 15 residues in the CDR3. Looked up from germline, CDR1 is SGHTA and CDR2 is FQGNSA. The CDR3 spells CASSPRTSGTETQYF. The CDR3 nucleotides are TGTGCCAGCAGCCCAAGGACTAGCGGGACCGAGACCCAGTACTTC.

At least ten counts were recorded for this clonotype. J is TRBJ2-4 and V is TRBV6-1; TRBD2 matches at 10 bases. The CDR3 has 15 residues. The V gene's germline CDR1 is MNHNS and CDR2 SASEGT. V lost 8 bases to trimming and J lost 3 bases; unmatched junction nucleotides: 7. CDR3 nucleotide sequence: TGTGCCAGCGGTAGCGGGAGGTTCGGCAAAAACATTCAGTACTTC. It is translated as CASGSGRFGKNIQYF.

The chain combines TRBV12-3 or TRBV12-4 with TRBJ1-5, with D uncertain. CDR3 length: 12 residues. Trimming cost V 3 bases and J 9 bases, with 9 bases left between them. In nucleotides, the CDR3 is TGTGCCAGCAGTTTGGGAGTGTGGCCCCAGCATTTT. Protein: CASSLGVWPQHF.

There are a few counts of this clonotype. The rearrangement uses TRBV18 and TRBJ1-1, with D possibly matching TRBD1 (5 bases). The CDR3 is 15 residues long. From germline, CDR1 is KGHSH and CDR2 LQKENI. V was clipped by 3 bases and J by 1 base, with 12 bases between them. The CDR3 here is CASSPLRQGNTEAFF. The CDR3 DNA reads as TGTGCCAGCTCACCTCTGAGGCAGGGGAACACTGAAGCTTTCTTT.

This clonotype was seen ten or more times. The V and J genes are TRBV6-5 and TRBJ2-7; 8 positions agree with TRBD2. Germline-derived CDR1 and CDR2 are MNHEY and SVGAGI. This CDR3 spans 15 amino acids. Trimming at V came to 0 bases and at J to 3 bases, leaving 4 bases not matched to a gene. DNA for the CDR3: TGTGCCAGCAGTTACTCTCAGCGGGGGAACTACGAGCAGTACTTC. It codes for CASSYSQRGNYEQYF.

This clonotype was picked up many times. The chain joins TRBV9 to TRBJ1-6; D is ambiguous. CDR1 SGDLS and CDR2 YYNGEE come from the germline V gene. Trimming took off 0 bases at V and 8 bases at J, with 12 bases between the two ends. The CDR3 loop spans 15 amino acids. The CDR3 DNA reads TGTGCCAGCAGCGTAGATCGAGGTGGGGATTCACCCCTCCACTTT. It is translated as CASSVDRGGDSPLHF.

This clonotype appeared many times. The V call is TRBV6-2 or TRBV6-3, the J call TRBJ2-5; tentative D call: TRBD2 (5 bases). Trimming took 2 bases from V and 5 from J, leaving 9 bases between them. This CDR3 has 13 residues. From germline, CDR1 is MNHEY and CDR2 SVGEGT. The chain's CDR3 is CASSYTSGETQYF. The CDR3 nucleotides read TGTGCCAGCAGTTACACTAGTGGCGAGACCCAGTACTTC.

This clonotype showed up many times. V is TRBV28 and J is TRBJ2-2; 8 bases line up with TRBD2. V dropped 3 bases and J dropped 6; count of bases not matched to a gene: 6. From germline, CDR1 is MDHEN and CDR2 SYDVKM. CDR3 size: 15 residues. In DNA, the CDR3 is TGTGCCAGCAGTTTGGGTTCAGCGGGAGCCGGGGAGCTGTTTTTT. Translated, it gives CASSLGSAGAGELFF.

Many counts were recorded for this clonotype. The chain employs TRBV15 and TRBJ2-7; D is undetermined. Germline V gives CDR1 LNHNV, CDR2 YYDKDF (reference sequence). CDR3 length: 16 amino acids. The V gene lost 1 base and the J gene lost 3 bases, with 16 bases spanning the gap. CDR3 DNA sequence: TGTGCCACCAGCAGAGGGACGGACGGTTTTAACTACGAGCAGTACTTC. Translation: CATSRGTDGFNYEQYF.

This clonotype has a count of ten or more. This chain uses TRBV12-3 or TRBV12-4 with TRBJ2-3; D unresolved. Between the trimmed V and J ends, which lost 4 bases and 0 bases, there was a span of 8 bases. The CDR3 contains 14 residues. The CDR3 nucleotides are TGTGCCAGCAGTTCGACTTCTAGCACAGATACGCAGTATTTT. This encodes CASSSTSSTDTQYF.

This clonotype was observed at least ten times. This rearrangement joins TRBV7-9 to TRBJ2-7; D not resolved. Per the germline V gene, CDR1 is SEHNR and CDR2 is FQNEAQ (reference sequence). This CDR3 spans 16 amino acids. V was pared by 4 bases and J by 0 bases, with 16 bases between. This chain's CDR3 is CASSSYRQDSSYEQYF. Written as DNA, the CDR3 is TGTGCCAGCAGCTCGTACCGTCAGGATAGCTCCTACGAGCAGTACTTC.

The rearrangement links TRBV5-1 to TRBJ2-2; 9 positions agree with TRBD1. Germline V lookup: CDR1 SGHRS, CDR2 YFSETQ. After removal of 4 bases from V and 1 base from J, the junction contained 8 bases not matched to a gene. The CDR3 covers 17 residues. CDR3 loop: CASSRNRGPQNTGELFF. CDR3 DNA: TGCGCCAGCAGCAGAAACAGGGGGCCCCAGAACACCGGGGAGCTGTTTTTT. Looking up the rest from reference TRBV5-1 and TRBJ2-2 gives the full variable domain: KAGVTQTPRYLIKTRGQQVTLSCSPISGHRSVSWYQQTPGQGLQFLFEYFSETQRNKGNFPGRFSGRQFSNSRSEMNVSTLELGDSALYLCASSRNRGPQNTGELFFGEGSRLTVL.

This clonotype has at least ten counts. V gene TRBV7-9 combines with J gene TRBJ1-1; 7 bases agree with TRBD1. The junction had 8 bases not matched to a gene; V was cut back by 5 bases and J by 5 bases. The CDR3 consists of 14 residues. Germline loops: CDR1 SEHNR, CDR2 FQNEAQ (reference sequence). CDR3 residues: CASSQADRATEAFF. In DNA form, the CDR3 reads TGTGCCAGCAGCCAAGCTGACAGGGCTACTGAAGCTTTCTTT.

This clonotype was seen repeatedly, ten times or more. The chain joins TRBV6-5 to TRBJ1-1; D is uncertain. V was pared by 0 bases and J by 11 bases, with 16 bases between. CDR1 is MNHEY and CDR2 is SVGAGI in the germline V gene. The CDR3 spans 14 residues. DNA for the CDR3: TGTGCCAGCAGTTACTCGGCCGGAGGAGGCTGGGCTTTCTTT. This gives the protein CASSYSAGGGWAFF.

This clonotype has ten or more counts. In nucleotides, the CDR3 is TGTGCCAGCAGCCCCGGGTCTAATTCCTACGAGCAGTACTTC. It translates to CASSPGSNSYEQYF. The rearrangement uses TRBV12-3 or TRBV12-4 and TRBJ2-7, with unresolved D. This CDR3 region has 14 residues. V was pared by 6 bases and J by 1 base, with 13 bases between.

The table lists this clonotype with many counts. The chain is built from TRBV19 and TRBJ1-2; 7 bases match TRBD1. Germline V gene sequence: CDR1 LNHDA, CDR2 SQIVND (reference sequence). The CDR3 has 14 residues. Trimming took 5 bases from V and 8 from J; bases not matched to a gene: 11. The DNA of the CDR3 is TGTGCCAGTAGTCCAACTCGACAGGGATACGGCTACACCTTC. Residues: CASSPTRQGYGYTF.

This clonotype was seen many times. V is TRBV4-3 and J is TRBJ2-7; D remains unclear. The CDR3 has 15 residues. CDR1 is LGHNA and CDR2 is YSLEER in the germline V gene. V was trimmed by 2 bases and J by 1 base, leaving 12 bases between them. The DNA for the CDR3 is TGCGCCAGCAGCCAATGGGCAGAACTTTCCTACGAGCAGTACTTC. Translation: CASSQWAELSYEQYF.

The sample holds many counts of this clonotype. This chain uses TRBV6-2 or TRBV6-3 with TRBJ1-2; the D gene is possibly TRBD1 (6 bases). Germline V gene data show CDR1 as MNHEY and CDR2 as SVGEGT. The CDR3 consists of 14 residues. With 4 bases removed from V and 4 bases from J, the gap between germline ends came to 13 bases. CDR3 sequence: CASSSLTGPYGYTF. CDR3 DNA: TGTGCCAGCAGTTCCCTGACAGGCCCCTATGGCTACACCTTC.

This clonotype was detected once. The chain combines TRBV29-1 with TRBJ2-5; possibly TRBD1 or TRBD2 for D (5 bases each). V was clipped by 6 bases and J by 5 bases, with 19 bases between them. The CDR3 contains 14 residues. Germline CDR1 reads SQVTM; CDR2 reads ANQGSEA. CDR3 amino acids: CSVVGLGVGETQYF. CDR3 nucleotides: TGCAGCGTCGTCGGGTTGGGGGTCGGGGAGACCCAGTACTTC.

This clonotype was detected many times. This chain links TRBV7-2 with TRBJ1-1; perhaps TRBD1 as D (5 bases). Trimming removed 4 bases at V and 1 base at J, with 10 bases between. CDR3 length: 14 amino acids. CDR1 SGHTA and CDR2 FQGNSA come from the germline V gene. The CDR3 spells CASSSIQANTEAFF. The CDR3 bases are TGTGCCAGCAGCTCGATACAGGCGAACACTGAAGCTTTCTTT.

This clonotype occurred many times. The chain links TRBV20-1 to TRBJ1-6, with a weak D call TRBD1 (5 bases). Germline V gives CDR1 DFQATT, CDR2 SNEGSKA (reference sequence). The CDR3 sequence is 13 residues long. The V gene lost 0 bases and the J gene lost 14 bases, with 14 bases spanning the gap. CDR3 nucleotides: TGCAGTGCTAGAGATCAACAGGTTGCGACCCTCCACTTT. It is translated as CSARDQQVATLHF.

This chain uses TRBV30 with TRBJ1-1; TRBD1 might be the D (5 bases). V dropped 4 bases and J dropped 5 bases, with 23 bases sitting between them. The germline gives CDR1 GTSNPN, CDR2 SVGIG (reference sequence). CDR3 length: 16 amino acids. The CDR3 sequence is CAWTPLWSPSGTEAFF. The CDR3 nucleotides are TGTGCCTGGACCCCTCTATGGTCACCGTCAGGGACTGAAGCTTTCTTT.

This clonotype occurred a few times. This chain uses TRBV5-1 with TRBJ2-7; 10 nucleotides align to TRBD1. There are 14 residues in the CDR3. The junction had 8 bases not matched to a gene; V was cut back by 4 bases and J by 7 bases. Germline V lookup: CDR1 SGHRS, CDR2 YFSETQ. CDR3 bases: TGCGCCAGCAGCCTGCAGACAGGGGGCGGGGAGCAGTACTTC. It specifies CASSLQTGGGEQYF.

This clonotype has ten or more counts. The chain employs TRBV4-1 and TRBJ1-5, with a tentative D call TRBD1 (5 bases). The V and J ends lost 4 bases and 3 bases respectively, with 10 bases between them. The germline CDR1 and CDR2 sequences are MGHRA and YSYEKL. CDR3 length: 14 residues. The CDR3 coding sequence is TGCGCCAGCAGCCCCCGACAGAACAATCAGCCCCAGCATTTT. Protein: CASSPRQNNQPQHF.

There are many counts of this clonotype. The chain has TRBV7-2 and TRBJ2-7, with D possibly TRBD1 on 6 matching bases. Germline values: CDR1 SGHTA, CDR2 FQGNSA. This CDR3 spans 14 amino acids. With 6 bases removed from V and 1 base from J, the gap between germline ends came to 13 bases. The CDR3 spells CASSRQVGSYEQYF. In DNA form, the CDR3 reads TGTGCCAGCAGTCGACAGGTTGGGTCCTACGAGCAGTACTTC.

V gene TRBV4-1 combines with J gene TRBJ2-2; TRBD2 matches at 16 bases. The CDR3 runs to 20 residues. Germline CDR1 reads MGHRA; CDR2 reads YSYEKL. Trimming took 4 bases from V and 2 from J; bases not matched to a gene: 10. The CDR3 sequence is CASSLHWGLAGGPNTGELFF. The CDR3 region has the DNA TGCGCCAGCAGCCTTCATTGGGGACTAGCGGGAGGGCCAAACACCGGGGAGCTGTTTTTT.